This TCR beta chain derives from a study of monozygotic twins with inflammatory bowel disease. Sampling involved one blood draw (more than 2.3 ml) for every donor. This CDR3 has 13 amino acids. The V gene's germline CDR1 is DFQATT and CDR2 SNEGSKA (reference sequence). TCRdb re-called the 5' RACE reads and shows each CDR3 protein once, DNA omitted. The sample has about 160,000 distinct CDR3 sequences. The source is a human donor with ulcerative colitis or Crohn's disease, or a healthy co-twin of an affected twin (not recorded which). The chain has TRBV20-1 and TRBJ2-5; absent DNA, TCRdb's TRBD1 call cannot be checked. Sequenced sample: blood. CDR3 protein: CSASPGGEETQYF.